This TCR beta chain was recorded in a study of cytomegalovirus exposure and HLA in healthy donors (dated by TCRdb to the late 2010s). Some background on the complete study: An earlier analysis of a few hundred of the donors reported around 280 Gb of sequence data and 90 million to 120 million unique TCR beta sequences obtained from around 190 million T cells. About 310 gigabases of sequencing data and around 87 million unique TCR sequences were included in an early release covering 500 to 750 HLA-typed donors. Five DR-DQ haplotypes were handled as single units for association and clustering because linkage in the cohort was strong. All discovery cohort repertoires had been generated using a single sequencing platform. High-throughput TCR immunosequencing, statistical association of individual TCRs with disease status, and machine learning were combined to predict cytomegalovirus infection status. The number of donors typed differed by locus, with roughly 629-640 for A, B, C, DRB1 and DQB1, over 500 for DQA1, approximately 570 for DPA1, and 472 for DPB1. Genome-wide SNP genotypes for about three fifths of the roughly 670 donors were used in a later genetic analysis, which treated that subset as a discovery cohort. On average, over 200,000 unique TCR beta nucleotide sequences were sequenced per donor among 350 to 400 genotyped donors of the cohort, with roughly 18% of those sequences being non-productive. To study patterns of TCR occurrence, a later analysis re-analyzed previously published TCR beta repertoires from around 670 donors and added high-resolution HLA genotyping. Besides the first cohort of 550 to 750 subjects, a separate validation cohort made up of roughly 120 different subjects was used. Rather than drawing on any new phenotypic data, the later analysis identified candidate immune exposures from TCR beta sequences and the way those sequences occurred across donors. The study aimed to test whether signatures of past pathogen exposure could be identified by cataloging public T cell receptors. Donor age, sex, ethnicity and CMV serostatus were compiled alongside the repertoire data. Among the roughly 380 genotyped donors, around 81% belonged to the genetic ancestry cluster associated with self-reported Caucasian donors. Both class I and class II loci were covered by HLA typing, at four-digit resolution. An earlier analysis of fewer than 700 of the donors applied high-throughput TCR beta sequencing to assess whether each TCR beta V gene segment acted as functional or pseudogenic. The T cell repertoires of 700 or so subjects were profiled by immunosequencing and related to cytomegalovirus serostatus. What the research found in general, with its limitations: The authors suggested that the approach could potentially be generalized to other disease states and immunological phenotypes. Compared with equally common non-associated chains, HLA-associated TCR beta chains in a later analysis were more clonally expanded and had lower generation probabilities. A later analysis associated about 17,000 TCR beta sequences with specific HLA alleles at a false discovery rate of 0.05. A total of roughly 160 TCR beta chains were listed by the study as associated with cytomegalovirus. In an earlier analysis of some 550 of the donors, most TCR beta V segments were observed in productive rearrangements about 90% or about 30% of the time, broadly matching IMGT annotations. The only immune exposure information available for the cohort was CMV serostatus. While some public TCRs were present in many individuals, most TCR sequences turned up only very rarely across donors. The sequencing pipeline was judged likely to have produced a cluster of highly shared sequence variants as a technical artifact. In vitro tests confirmed that three of the cytomegalovirus-associated TCR beta chains recognize cytomegalovirus antigens. Because counts were too low, around 17 rarely observed V segments, including chromosome 9 orphons, were left out of the earlier analysis of some 600 of the donors. A further reported finding was that TCR beta sequences accurately predicted the HLA-A and HLA-B alleles for most subjects in the first cohort. According to a later genetic analysis, donors in an Asian-associated ancestry cluster had fewer N-insertions in productive TCRs than the approximately 670-donor mean. Several of the top co-occurrence clusters appeared to be linked to parvovirus B19, influenza, CMV and Epstein-Barr virus, according to a later analysis. Presence/absence analyses assumed roughly uniform sequencing depth across donors, an assumption that may not hold. Because HLA typing was unavailable for some donors at each locus, only the typed subset was used in association tests. Linkage disequilibrium might explain the correlated functional status among segregating V segments, but an unknown experimental factor could not be excluded. According to a later analysis, most CMV-associated TCR beta chains appeared to be HLA-restricted, and the HLA associations seemed to be driven largely by CMV exposure. The 87-base-pair reads could not distinguish some IMGT-functional V segments, including TRBV6-2 and TRBV6-3, so those segments were excluded. A later analysis found that TCR association rates varied across HLA loci, with DRB1 alleles showing the most associated TCRs and HLA-C alleles the fewest. Cytomegalovirus status was reported to be diagnosed by the classifier with high specificity and sensitivity in both the original and validation cohorts. In a later genetic analysis, a missense DCLRE1C variant was associated with V-gene and J-gene trimming of TCR beta chains, and the association was replicated in an independent cohort. In this cohort, only TCR beta chains were sequenced, and detectable features were limited by the absence of alpha or paired-chain data. When HLA alleles, especially DR and DQ, strongly co-occurred, attributing TCR associations to individual alleles was difficult.

The cohort was made up of about 670 healthy bone marrow donors. At the time of sampling, every cohort member was nominally healthy, though immune exposures that went unrecorded were likely present. The donor was CMV seronegative and belonged to the group of 352 seronegative cohort members. Every donor gave a peripheral blood sample, and the peripheral blood mononuclear cells from that sample were used for TCR beta sequencing. The Qiagen DNeasy Blood Extraction Kit was used to extract genomic DNA from the blood cell samples. The library was generated by the immunoSEQ multiplex PCR assay. The multiplex PCR relied on a mix of 60 forward primers for TCR Vbeta segments and 13 reverse primers for TCR Jbeta segments. A multiplex PCR assay on genomic DNA amplified the CDR3 region of rearranged TCR beta genes. The amplified TCR beta libraries were sequenced on the Illumina HiSeq System as 87-base-pair reads. Regarding the original processing steps: A later analysis tallied tens of millions of unique TCR beta chains across the 640 or so repertoires, and some 10 million of those chains were shared by two or more donors. A nearest-neighbor algorithm error-corrected the raw reads and collapsed the reads into unique sequences, merging closely related sequences to remove PCR and sequencing errors. Alignment of CDR3 sequences to IMGT reference sequences was used to assign V, D and J gene segments. Each retained sequence needed at least a six-nucleotide match to both a V gene segment and a J gene segment. Rearrangements were classified as productive when the CDR3 lacked stop codons and remained in frame with V and J, and all other rearrangements were classified as non-productive. Following IMGT convention, CDR3 was defined as the stretch from the second conserved V-encoded cysteine up to the conserved J-encoded phenylalanine. The earlier analysis of some 550 of the donors excluded any sequence lacking an unambiguous match to a single V gene segment. An earlier analysis of a few hundred of the donors called V segments functional above 56.7% productive rearrangements and segregating when the between-donor standard deviation exceeded 5%. To diagnose cytomegalovirus status from the catalog of TCR beta chain sequences, a statistical classification framework was built. In a later analysis, TCR nucleotide sequences were compared against IMGT/GENE-DB human TR gene sequences so that V and J genes could be assigned. Using the TCRdist pipeline, a later analysis assigned CDR3 sequences along with most-parsimonious VDJ recombination scenarios. In a later analysis, each TCR beta chain was defined by its CDR3 amino acid sequence together with its V-gene family, and reads lacking a unique V-gene family were excluded. To address suspected cross-contamination and a sequencing artifact, a later analysis removed some 620 highly shared, low-generation-probability nucleotide sequences. For each public chain, a later analysis derived a clonal expansion index from normalized ranks of inferred template counts within each repertoire. In a later analysis, generation probabilities were computed with a VDJ recombination model fitted to out-of-frame rearrangements, and the resulting probabilities were checked against IGoR. Hypergeometric tests were used in a later analysis to score TCR-TCR, TCR-HLA and TCR-CMV co-occurrence, with a repertoire-size bias correction applied to the TCR pairs. False discovery rates were estimated in a later analysis by permuting HLA or CMV assignments 20 times. A later analysis grouped co-occurring TCRs with DBSCAN, adding TCRdist sequence similarity when clustering within HLA-allele-positive subsets. Repertoires with fewer than 30,000 or more than 120,000 public chains, plus five repertoires with anomalous nucleotide sharing, were excluded from co-occurrence clustering. Here the immuneACCESS table is served through TCRdb, limited to in-frame sequences with V and J called. Missing clones are a known gap in these copies; in checked studies unresolved V genes cover under half, and the rest lacks a known reason. For V, J and clone size, that table is used; D and trimming come from the DNA. The sample has about 170,000 clones on record, 80% to 90% of them singletons. The ten top clones hold approximately 0.8% of the sample.

From the cysteine through the phenylalanine, the CDR3 covers 15 amino acids. The kept DNA is CDR3 alone, 45 bases in frame from the first base. CDR1 is given as MNHEY and CDR2 as SVGAGI, both from the germline V gene. From V the trimming removes 6 bases and from J it removes 4 bases, while the gene matches leave 6 bases of the junction unaccounted for. Points on this clone: The antigen this receptor binds is unknown. Per-base quality was not reported, and no clone a single base away is much larger than it.

The origin of this receptor is a woman aged 18-35 years in good health and CMV-seronegative. The sequenced material came from PBMCs. The rearrangement joined TRBV6-5 to TRBJ2-1; the central 10 bases match TRBD1. The CDR3 corresponds to CASSTGQGGYNEQFF. DNA sequence: TGTGCCAGCAGCACAGGACAGGGGGGATACAATGAGCAGTTCTTC.